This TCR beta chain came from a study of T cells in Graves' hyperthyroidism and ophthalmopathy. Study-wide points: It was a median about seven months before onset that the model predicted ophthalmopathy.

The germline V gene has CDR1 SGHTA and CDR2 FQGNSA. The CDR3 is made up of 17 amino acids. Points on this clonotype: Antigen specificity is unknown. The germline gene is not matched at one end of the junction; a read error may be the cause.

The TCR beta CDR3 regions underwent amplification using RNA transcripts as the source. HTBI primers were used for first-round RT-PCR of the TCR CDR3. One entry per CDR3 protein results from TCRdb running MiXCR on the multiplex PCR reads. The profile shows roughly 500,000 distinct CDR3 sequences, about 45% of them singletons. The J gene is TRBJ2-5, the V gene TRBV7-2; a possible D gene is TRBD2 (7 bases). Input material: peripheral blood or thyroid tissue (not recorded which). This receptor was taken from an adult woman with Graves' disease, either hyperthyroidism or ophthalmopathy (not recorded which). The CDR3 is CASSVAYGGGSTGTQYF. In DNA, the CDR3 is TGTGCCAGCAGCGTAGCATATGGGGGCGGGAGTACTGGGACCCAGTACTTC.